This T cell receptor (beta chain) was captured in a study of spatial heterogeneity in lung cancer. Findings and limits, study-wide: Mutation counts in tumors were tracked by counts of expanded intratumoral alpha and beta TCRs.

Time point given: sample taken at primary tumor resection. The donors were about 72 patients with non-small cell lung cancer that was early-stage and untreated. V gave up 2 bases and J gave up 8 bases; unmatched junction bases: 9. Looked up from germline, CDR1 is SGHRS and CDR2 is YFSETQ. The CDR3 runs 16 residues. TCRdb reanalysed the 5' RACE reads using MiXCR and keeps one entry per CDR3 protein. Among about 29,000 distinct CDR3 sequences listed, 7.1% were seen once. As regards this clonotype: Its target is unknown.

Sequences were derived from lung tumor tissue, sampled at surgery. This clonotype originated in a male donor with early-stage non-small cell lung cancer. This chain uses TRBV5-1 with TRBJ1-6; 8 bases fit TRBD1. CDR3 bases: TGCGCCAGCAGCTTATCCCGGACAGGGTCCGATTCACCCCTCCACTTT. This sequence encodes CASSLSRTGSDSPLHF.